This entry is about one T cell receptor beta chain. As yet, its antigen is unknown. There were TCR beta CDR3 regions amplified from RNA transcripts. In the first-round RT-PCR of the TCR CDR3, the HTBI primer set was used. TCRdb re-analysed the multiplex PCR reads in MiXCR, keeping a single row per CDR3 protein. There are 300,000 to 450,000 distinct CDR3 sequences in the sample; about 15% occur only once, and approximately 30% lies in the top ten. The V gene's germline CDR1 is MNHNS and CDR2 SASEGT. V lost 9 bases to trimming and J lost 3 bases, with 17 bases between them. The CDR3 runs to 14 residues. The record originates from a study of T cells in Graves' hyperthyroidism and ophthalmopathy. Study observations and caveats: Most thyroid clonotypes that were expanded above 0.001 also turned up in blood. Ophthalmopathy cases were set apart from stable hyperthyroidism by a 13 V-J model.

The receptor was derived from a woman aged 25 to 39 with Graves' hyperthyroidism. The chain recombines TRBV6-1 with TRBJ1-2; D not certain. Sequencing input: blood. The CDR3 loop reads CASTRLDNYYGYTF. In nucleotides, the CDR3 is TGTGCCAGTACGCGTCTTGACAACTACTATGGCTACACCTTC.